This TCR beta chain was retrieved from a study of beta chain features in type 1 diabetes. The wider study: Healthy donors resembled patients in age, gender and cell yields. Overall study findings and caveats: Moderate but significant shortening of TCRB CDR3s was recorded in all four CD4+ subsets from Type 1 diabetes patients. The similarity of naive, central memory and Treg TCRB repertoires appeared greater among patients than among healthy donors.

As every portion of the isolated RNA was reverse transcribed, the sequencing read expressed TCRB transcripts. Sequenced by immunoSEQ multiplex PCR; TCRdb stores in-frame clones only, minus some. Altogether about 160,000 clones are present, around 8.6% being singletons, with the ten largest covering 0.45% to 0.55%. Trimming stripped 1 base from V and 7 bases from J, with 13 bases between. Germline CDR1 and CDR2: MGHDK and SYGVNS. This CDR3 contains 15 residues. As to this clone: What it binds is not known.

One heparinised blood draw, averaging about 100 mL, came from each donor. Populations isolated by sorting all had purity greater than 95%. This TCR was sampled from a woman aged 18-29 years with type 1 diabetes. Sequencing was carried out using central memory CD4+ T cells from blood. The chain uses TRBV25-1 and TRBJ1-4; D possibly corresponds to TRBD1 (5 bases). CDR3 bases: TGTGCCAGCAGTGAATTCGGGGGTCGCGGTGAAAAACTGTTTTTT. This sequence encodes CASSEFGGRGEKLFF. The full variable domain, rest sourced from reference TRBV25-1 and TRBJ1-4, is EADIYQTPRYLVIGTGKKITLECSQTMGHDKMYWYQQDPGMELHLIHYSYGVNSTEKGDLSSESTVSRIRTEHFPLTLESARPSHTSQYLCASSEFGGRGEKLFFGSGTQLSVL.